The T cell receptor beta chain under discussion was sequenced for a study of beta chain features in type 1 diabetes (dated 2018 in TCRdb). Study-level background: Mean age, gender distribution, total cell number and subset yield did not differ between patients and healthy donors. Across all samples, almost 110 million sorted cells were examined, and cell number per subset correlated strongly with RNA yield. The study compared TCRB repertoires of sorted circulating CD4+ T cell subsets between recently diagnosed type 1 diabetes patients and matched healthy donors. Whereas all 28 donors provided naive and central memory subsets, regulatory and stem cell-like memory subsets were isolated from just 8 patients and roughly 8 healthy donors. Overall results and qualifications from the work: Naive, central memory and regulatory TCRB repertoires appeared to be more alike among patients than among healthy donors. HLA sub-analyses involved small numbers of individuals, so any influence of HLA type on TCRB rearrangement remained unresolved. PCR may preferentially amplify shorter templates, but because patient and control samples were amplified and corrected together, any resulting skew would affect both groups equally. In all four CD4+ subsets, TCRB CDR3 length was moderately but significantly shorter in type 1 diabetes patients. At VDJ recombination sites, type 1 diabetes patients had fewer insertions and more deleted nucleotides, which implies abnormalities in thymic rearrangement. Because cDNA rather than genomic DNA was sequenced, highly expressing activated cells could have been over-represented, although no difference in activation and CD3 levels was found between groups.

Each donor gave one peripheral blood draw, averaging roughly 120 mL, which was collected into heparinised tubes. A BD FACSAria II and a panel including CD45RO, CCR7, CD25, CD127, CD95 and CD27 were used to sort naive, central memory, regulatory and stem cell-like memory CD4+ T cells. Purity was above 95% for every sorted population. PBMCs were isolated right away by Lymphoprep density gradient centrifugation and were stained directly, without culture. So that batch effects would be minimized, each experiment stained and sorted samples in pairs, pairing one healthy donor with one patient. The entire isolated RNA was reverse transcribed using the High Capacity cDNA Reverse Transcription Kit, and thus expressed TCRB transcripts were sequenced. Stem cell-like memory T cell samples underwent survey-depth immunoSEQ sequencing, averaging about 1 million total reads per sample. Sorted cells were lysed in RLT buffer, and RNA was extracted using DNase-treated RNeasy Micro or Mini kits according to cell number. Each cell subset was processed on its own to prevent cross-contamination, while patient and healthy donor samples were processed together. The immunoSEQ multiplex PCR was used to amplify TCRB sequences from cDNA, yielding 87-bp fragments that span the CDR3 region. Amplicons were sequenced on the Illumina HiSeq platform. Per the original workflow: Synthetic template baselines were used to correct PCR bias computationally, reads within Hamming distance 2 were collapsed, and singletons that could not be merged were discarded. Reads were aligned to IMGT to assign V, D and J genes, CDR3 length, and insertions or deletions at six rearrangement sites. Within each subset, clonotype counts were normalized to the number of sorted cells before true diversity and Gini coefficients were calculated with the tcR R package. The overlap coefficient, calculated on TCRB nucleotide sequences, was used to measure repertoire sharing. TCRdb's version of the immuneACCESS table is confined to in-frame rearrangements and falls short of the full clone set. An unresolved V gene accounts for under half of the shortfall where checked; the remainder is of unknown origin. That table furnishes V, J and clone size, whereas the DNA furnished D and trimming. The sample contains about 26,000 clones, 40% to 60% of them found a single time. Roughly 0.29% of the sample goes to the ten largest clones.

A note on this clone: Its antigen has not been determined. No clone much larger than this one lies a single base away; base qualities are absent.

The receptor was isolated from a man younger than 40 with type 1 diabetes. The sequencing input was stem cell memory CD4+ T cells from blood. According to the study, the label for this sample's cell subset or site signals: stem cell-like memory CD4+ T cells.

CDR3 loop: CASSLGFWREAFF. The nucleotides read TGTGCCAGCAGCTTAGGGTTTTGGAGGGAAGCTTTCTTT. The sequence links TRBV13 to TRBJ1-1; the D gene identity is not certain. The CDR3 runs 13 amino acids, cysteine and phenylalanine included. Solely the CDR3 DNA is kept, with 39 bases framed from the first base. Reading the germline V gene (reference sequence) gives CDR1 PRHDT and CDR2 FYEKMQ. At the junction V is shortened by 0 bases and J by 8 bases, with 10 bases in between.